A single sample is the source of the 8 T cell receptor beta chains below, sequenced in a study of blood T cell repertoires in COVID-19. Profiled with immunoSEQ multiplex PCR; TCRdb holds only in-frame clones, not every one. This sample yields about 180,000 clones, of which about 82% are seen a single time; about 9.6% belongs to the top ten. The sample was PBMCs or T cells enriched from blood (not recorded which). The source is a woman aged 25 to 39 who had recovered from COVID-19.

The rearrangement joins TRBV27 to TRBJ2-7, with 8 bases matching TRBD1. The germline V gene encodes CDR1 MNHEY and CDR2 SMNVEV (reference sequence). The V and J ends lost 5 bases and 3 bases, in that order; junction bases with no gene match: 9. The CDR3 consists of 15 residues. CDR3 sequence reads: CASSRQGAPNYEQYF. Here the CDR3 DNA reads TGTGCCAGCAGTCGTCAGGGGGCACCCAACTACGAGCAGTACTTC.

This chain uses TRBV11-2 with TRBJ2-1, with 11 bases lining up with TRBD2. Germline CDR1 SGHAT, CDR2 FQNNGV. The CDR3 loop spans 17 amino acids. The trim removed 5 bases at V and 5 bases at J, leaving 11 bases unmatched. The CDR3 sequence: CASSKIAGGPGHNEQFF. The DNA for the CDR3 is TGTGCCAGCAGCAAAATAGCGGGAGGGCCCGGCCACAATGAGCAGTTCTTC.

V is TRBV24-1 and J is TRBJ1-1; tentatively, D is TRBD1 (5 bases). V lost 6 bases, J lost 5 bases, and 12 bases lay in between. CDR3 length equals 13 residues. The germline CDR1 and CDR2 sequences are KGHDR and SFDVKD. The DNA for the CDR3 is TGTGCCACCAGTATCACGGGGGGGACTGAAGCTTTCTTT. This codes for CATSITGGTEAFF.

The V call is TRBV7-2, the J call TRBJ2-7, with unresolved D. The CDR3 runs to 17 residues. Per the germline V gene, CDR1 is SGHTA and CDR2 is FQGNSA. The V end lost 2 bases, the J end lost 2 bases, and 19 bases lay between the germline ends. This CDR3 reads CASSLSLTGRRAYEQYF. CDR3 nucleotides: TGTGCCAGCAGCTTATCGCTAACCGGTCGGAGAGCCTACGAGCAGTACTTC. Supplemented by reference TRBV7-2 and TRBJ2-7, the full variable domain reads GAGVSQSPSNKVTEKGKDVELRCDPISGHTALYWYRQSLGQGLEFLIYFQGNSAPDKSGLPSDRFSAERTGGSVSTLTIQRTQQEDSAVYLCASSLSLTGRRAYEQYFGPGTRLTVT.

The CDR3 is CASSQDLRAGVINTQYF. Written as DNA, the CDR3 is TGTGCCAGCAGCCAAGATCTTCGAGCGGGAGTTATAAATACGCAGTATTTT. The rearrangement joins TRBV4-2 to TRBJ2-3; 8 bases match TRBD2. The CDR3 is made up of 17 amino acids. Trimming at V came to 0 bases and at J to 7 bases, leaving 12 bases not matched to a gene. CDR1 and CDR2 (germline): LGHNA, YNFKEQ.

The rearrangement links TRBV27 to TRBJ1-3; 10 nucleotides line up with TRBD1. From germline, CDR1 is MNHEY and CDR2 SMNVEV (reference sequence). The CDR3 sequence is 16 residues long. Losses at the gene ends were 4 bases for V and 8 bases for J; bases not matched to a gene: 11. The CDR3 loop reads CASSSSGTGVLDTIYF. CDR3 bases: TGTGCCAGCAGTTCATCCGGGACAGGGGTATTGGACACCATATATTTT.

The chain is built from TRBV30 and TRBJ2-7; tentative D call: TRBD2 (6 bases). The V gene's germline CDR1 is GTSNPN and CDR2 SVGIG (reference sequence). V was clipped by 5 bases and J by 1 base, with 15 bases between them. The CDR3 is made up of 14 amino acids. This CDR3 is CAWWDSGTSYEQYF. Here the CDR3 DNA reads TGTGCCTGGTGGGACTCCGGGACTTCCTACGAGCAGTACTTC.

The chain uses TRBV7-9 and TRBJ2-7; TRBD1 matches 8 bases. CDR3 size: 13 residues. Per germline, CDR1 SEHNR and CDR2 FQNEAQ (reference sequence). The trim removed 3 bases at V and 3 bases at J, leaving 1 base unmatched. The CDR3 here is CASSFGTGYEQYF. Here the CDR3 DNA reads TGTGCCAGCAGCTTTGGGACAGGCTACGAGCAGTACTTC.